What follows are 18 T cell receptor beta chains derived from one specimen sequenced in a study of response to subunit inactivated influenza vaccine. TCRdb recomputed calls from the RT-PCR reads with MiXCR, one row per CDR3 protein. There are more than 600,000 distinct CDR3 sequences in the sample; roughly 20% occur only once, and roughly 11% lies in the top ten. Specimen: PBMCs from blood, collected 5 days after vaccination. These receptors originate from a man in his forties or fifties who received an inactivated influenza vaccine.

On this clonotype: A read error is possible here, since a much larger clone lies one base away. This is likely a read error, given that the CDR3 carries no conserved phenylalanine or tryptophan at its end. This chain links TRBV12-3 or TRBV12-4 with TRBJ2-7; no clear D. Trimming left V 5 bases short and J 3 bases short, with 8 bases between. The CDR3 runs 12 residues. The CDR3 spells CASSPDRYEQYS. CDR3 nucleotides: TGTGCCAGCAGTCCCGACCGCTACGAGCAGTACTCC.

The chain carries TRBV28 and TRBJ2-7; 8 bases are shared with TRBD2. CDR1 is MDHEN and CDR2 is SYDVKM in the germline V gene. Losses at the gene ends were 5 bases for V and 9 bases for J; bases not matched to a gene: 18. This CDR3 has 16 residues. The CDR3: CASSPLSGGLRSGQYF. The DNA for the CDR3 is TGTGCCAGCAGTCCTTTGAGCGGGGGCCTCCGCTCGGGGCAGTACTTC.

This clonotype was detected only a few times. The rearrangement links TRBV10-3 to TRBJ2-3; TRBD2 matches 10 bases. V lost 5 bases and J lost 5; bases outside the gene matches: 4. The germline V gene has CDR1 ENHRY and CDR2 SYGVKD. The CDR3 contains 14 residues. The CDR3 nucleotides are TGTGCCATCAGTCCGTCTAGCGGGGGAGATACGCAGTATTTT. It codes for CAISPSSGGDTQYF.

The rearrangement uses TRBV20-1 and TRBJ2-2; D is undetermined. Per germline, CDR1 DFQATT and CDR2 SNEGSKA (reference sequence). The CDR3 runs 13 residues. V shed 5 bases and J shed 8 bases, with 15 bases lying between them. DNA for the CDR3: TGCAGTGCTGATCGGAATCAAAGGGGGGAGCTGTTTTTT. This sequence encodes CSADRNQRGELFF.

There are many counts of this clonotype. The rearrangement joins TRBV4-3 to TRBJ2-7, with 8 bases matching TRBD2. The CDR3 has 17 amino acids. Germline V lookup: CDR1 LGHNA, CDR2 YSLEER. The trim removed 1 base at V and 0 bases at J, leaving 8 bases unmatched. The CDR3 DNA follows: TGCGCCAGCAGCCAAGTGGGGAGCGGGAGCCGCTCCTACGAGCAGTACTTC. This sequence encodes CASSQVGSGSRSYEQYF.

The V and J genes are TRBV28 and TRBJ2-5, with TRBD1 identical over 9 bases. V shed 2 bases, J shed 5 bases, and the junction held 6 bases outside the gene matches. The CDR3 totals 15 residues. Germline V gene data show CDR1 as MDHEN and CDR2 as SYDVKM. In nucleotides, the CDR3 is TGTGCCAGCAGTTTAGTCACAGGGGGCTTTGAGACCCAGTACTTC. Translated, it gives CASSLVTGGFETQYF.

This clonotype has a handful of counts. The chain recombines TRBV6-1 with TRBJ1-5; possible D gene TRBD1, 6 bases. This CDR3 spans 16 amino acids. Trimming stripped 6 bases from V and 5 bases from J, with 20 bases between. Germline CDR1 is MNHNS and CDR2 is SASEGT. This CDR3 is CASRPLNRDPDQPQHF. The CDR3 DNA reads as TGTGCCAGCAGGCCCCTAAACAGGGACCCCGATCAGCCCCAGCATTTT.

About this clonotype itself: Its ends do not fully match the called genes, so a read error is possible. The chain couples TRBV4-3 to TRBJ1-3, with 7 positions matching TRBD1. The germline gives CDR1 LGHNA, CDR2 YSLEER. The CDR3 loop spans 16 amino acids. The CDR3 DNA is TGCGCCAGCAGCCAAGACGCGGCAGGGGGAAGAAAGACCATATATTTT. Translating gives CASSQDAAGGRKTIYF.

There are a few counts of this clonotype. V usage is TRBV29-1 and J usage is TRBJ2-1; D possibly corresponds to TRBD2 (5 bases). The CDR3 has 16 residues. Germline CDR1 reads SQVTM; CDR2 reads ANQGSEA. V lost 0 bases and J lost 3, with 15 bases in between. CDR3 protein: CSVEDHAGLFYNEQFF. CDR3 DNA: TGCAGCGTTGAAGATCATGCGGGCTTGTTCTACAATGAGCAGTTCTTC.

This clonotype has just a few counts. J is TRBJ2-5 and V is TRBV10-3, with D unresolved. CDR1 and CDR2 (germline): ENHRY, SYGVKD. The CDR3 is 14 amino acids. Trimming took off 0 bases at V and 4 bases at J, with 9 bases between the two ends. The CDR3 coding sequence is TGTGCCATCAGTGAGTCAGTAGCAGGAGAGACCCAGTACTTC. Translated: CAISESVAGETQYF.

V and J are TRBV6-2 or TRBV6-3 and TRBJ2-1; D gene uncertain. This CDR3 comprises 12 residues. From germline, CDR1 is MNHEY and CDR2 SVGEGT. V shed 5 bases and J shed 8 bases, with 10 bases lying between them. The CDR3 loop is CASSRIPHEQFF. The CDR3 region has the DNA TGTGCCAGCAGTCGGATCCCCCATGAGCAGTTCTTC.

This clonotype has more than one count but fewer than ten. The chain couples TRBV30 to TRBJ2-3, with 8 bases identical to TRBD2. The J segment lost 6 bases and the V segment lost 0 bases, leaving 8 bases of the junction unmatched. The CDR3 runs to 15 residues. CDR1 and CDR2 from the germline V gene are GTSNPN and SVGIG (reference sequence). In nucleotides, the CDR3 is TGTGCCTGGAGTGTAGCGGGGGACTTTTTGGATACGCAGTATTTT. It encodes CAWSVAGDFLDTQYF.

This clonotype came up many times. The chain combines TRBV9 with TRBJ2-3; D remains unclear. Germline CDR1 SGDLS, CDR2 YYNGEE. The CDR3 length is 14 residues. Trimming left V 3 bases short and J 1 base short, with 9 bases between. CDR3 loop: CASSARTGTDTQYF. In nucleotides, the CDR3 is TGTGCCAGCAGCGCTCGAACCGGCACAGATACGCAGTATTTT.

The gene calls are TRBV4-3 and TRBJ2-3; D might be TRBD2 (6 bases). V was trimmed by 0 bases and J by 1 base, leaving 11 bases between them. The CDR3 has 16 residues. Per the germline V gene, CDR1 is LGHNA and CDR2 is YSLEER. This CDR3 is CASSQDWRGRTDTQYF. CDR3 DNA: TGCGCCAGCAGCCAAGATTGGCGGGGACGCACAGATACGCAGTATTTT.

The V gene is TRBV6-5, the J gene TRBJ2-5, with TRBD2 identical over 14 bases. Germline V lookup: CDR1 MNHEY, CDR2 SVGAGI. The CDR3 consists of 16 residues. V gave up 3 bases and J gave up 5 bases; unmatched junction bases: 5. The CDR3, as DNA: TGTGCCAGCAGTTATATGACTAGCGGGGGGGAGGAGACCCAGTACTTC. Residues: CASSYMTSGGEETQYF.

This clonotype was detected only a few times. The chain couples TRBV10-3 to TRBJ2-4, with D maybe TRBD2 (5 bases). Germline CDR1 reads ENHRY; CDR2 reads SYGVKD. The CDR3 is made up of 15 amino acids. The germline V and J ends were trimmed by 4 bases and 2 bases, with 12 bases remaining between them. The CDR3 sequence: CAISATPGTKNIQYF. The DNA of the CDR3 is TGTGCCATCAGTGCTACTCCGGGGACCAAAAACATTCAGTACTTC.

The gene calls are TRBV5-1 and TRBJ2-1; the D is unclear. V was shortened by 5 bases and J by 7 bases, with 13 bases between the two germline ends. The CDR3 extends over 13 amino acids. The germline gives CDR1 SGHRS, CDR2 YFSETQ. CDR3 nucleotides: TGCGCCAGCAGTTTACTATTGGGGAATGAGCAGTTCTTC. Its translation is CASSLLLGNEQFF.

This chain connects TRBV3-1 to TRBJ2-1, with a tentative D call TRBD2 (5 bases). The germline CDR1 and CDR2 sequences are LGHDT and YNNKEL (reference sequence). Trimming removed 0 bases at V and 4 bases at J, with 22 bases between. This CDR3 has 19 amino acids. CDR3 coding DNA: TGTGCCAGCAGCCAAGATCGGGGAGCGGTTAGGGTAAAGTACAATGAGCAGTTCTTC. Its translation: CASSQDRGAVRVKYNEQFF.